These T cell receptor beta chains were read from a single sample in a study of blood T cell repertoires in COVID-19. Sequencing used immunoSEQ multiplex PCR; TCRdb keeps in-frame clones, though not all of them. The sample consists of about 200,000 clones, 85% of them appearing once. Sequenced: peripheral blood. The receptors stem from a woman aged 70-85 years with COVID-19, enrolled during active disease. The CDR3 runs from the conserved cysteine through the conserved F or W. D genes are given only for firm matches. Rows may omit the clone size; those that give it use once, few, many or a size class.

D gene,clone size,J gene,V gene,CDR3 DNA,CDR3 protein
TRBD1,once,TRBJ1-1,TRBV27,TGTGCCAGCAGTTTATACTCGACAGGGGAAAGCACTGAAGCTTTCTTT,CASSLYSTGESTEAFF
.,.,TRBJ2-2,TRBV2,TGTGCCAGCAGTGTGGGGGGGGCCGGGAGCGGGACCGGGGAGCTGTTTTTT,CASSVGGAGSGTGELFF
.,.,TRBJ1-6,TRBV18,TGTGCCAGCTCACTCACTACTCTAGCGCTGAATAATTCACCCCTCCACTTT,CASSLTTLALNNSPLHF
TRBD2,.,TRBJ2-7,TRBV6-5,TGTGCCAGCAGTACTAGCGGAAGCCGCTACGAGCAGTACTTC,CASSTSGSRYEQYF
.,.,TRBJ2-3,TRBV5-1,TGCGCCAGCAGCTCGGAGGGTACGCAGTATTTT,CASSSEGTQYF
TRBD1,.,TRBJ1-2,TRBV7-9,TGTGCCAGCAGCAAGGGGACAGGGGGAGATTATGGCCACACCTTC,CASSKGTGGDYGHTF
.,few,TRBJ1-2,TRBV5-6,TGTGCCAGCAGCTCACCGGCAGGGCCCAACTATGGCTACACCTTC,CASSSPAGPNYGYTF
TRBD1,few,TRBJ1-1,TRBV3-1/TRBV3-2,TGTGCCAGCAGCCAACAGGGGGGGAACACTGAAGCTTTCTTT,CASSQQGGNTEAFF
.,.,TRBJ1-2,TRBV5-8,TGTGCCAGCAACTTACGCCAGGGAGGTCGGGGGATTGACTATGGCTACACCTTC,CASNLRQGGRGIDYGYTF
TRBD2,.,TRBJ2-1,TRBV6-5,TGTGCCAGCAGTAGGGGACTATCCTACAATGAGCAGTTCTTC,CASSRGLSYNEQFF
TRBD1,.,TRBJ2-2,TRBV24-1,TGTGCCACCAGTGGCCGCTCAGGGACAGCGAACACCGGGGAGCTGTTTTTT,CATSGRSGTANTGELFF
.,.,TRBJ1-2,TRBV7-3,TGTGCCAGCAGCCCGGGGGGCGACAGCCACTATGGCTACACCTTC,CASSPGGDSHYGYTF
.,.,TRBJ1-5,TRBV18,TGTGCCAGCTCACCAATCCAGGGCAATCAGCCCCAGCATTTT,CASSPIQGNQPQHF
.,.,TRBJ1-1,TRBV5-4,TGTGCCAGCAGCCGAGGGGGAGTTCGGTCGGGAAACACTGAAGCTTTCTTT,CASSRGGVRSGNTEAFF
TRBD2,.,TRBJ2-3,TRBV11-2,TGTGCCAGCAGCTTAGAACAAGCGGGAGGGCTCGCCGGTACGCAGTATTTT,CASSLEQAGGLAGTQYF
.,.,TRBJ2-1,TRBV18,TGTGCCAGCTCACCCACGGGGAATGAGCAGTTCTTC,CASSPTGNEQFF
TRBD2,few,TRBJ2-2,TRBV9,TGTGCCAGCAGCGTAGGGGGTCTAGCGGGAGCTTATGGGGAGCTGTTTTTT,CASSVGGLAGAYGELFF
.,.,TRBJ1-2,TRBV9,TGTGCCAGCAGCGGTTCAGCGGCAGCGATGCCCAACTATGGCTACACCTTC,CASSGSAAAMPNYGYTF
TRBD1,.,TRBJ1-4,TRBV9,TGTGCCAGCAGTGCAGGGGGGACTAATGAAAAACTGTTTTTT,CASSAGGTNEKLFF
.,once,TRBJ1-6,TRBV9,TGTGCCAGCAGCGTATGGTCCCAGGGTAATAATTCACCCCTCCACTTT,CASSVWSQGNNSPLHF
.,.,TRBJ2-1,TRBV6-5,TGTGCCAGCAGTTACGAGACGGGGGATAATGAGCAGTTCTTC,CASSYETGDNEQFF
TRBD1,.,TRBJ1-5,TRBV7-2,TGTGCCAGCAGCTTCATAGGACAGGGTGGTCAGCCCCAGCATTTT,CASSFIGQGGQPQHF
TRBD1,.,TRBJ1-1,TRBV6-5,TGTGCCAGCAGAGGGGAGACAGGGGCGGTCACTGAAGCTTTCTTT,CASRGETGAVTEAFF
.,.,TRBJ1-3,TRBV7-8,TGTGCCAGCAGCTTACACGGCGGCTCTGGAAACACCATATATTTT,CASSLHGGSGNTIYF
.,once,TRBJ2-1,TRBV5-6,TGTGCCAGCAGCTTCGACTATGATCACAATGAGCAGTTCTTC,CASSFDYDHNEQFF
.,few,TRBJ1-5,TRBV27,TGTGCCAGCTATATTCGGGGAGATCAGCCCCAGCATTTT,CASYIRGDQPQHF
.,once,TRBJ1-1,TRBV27,TGTGCCAGCAGTGTACAGCGGGACACTGAAGCTTTCTTT,CASSVQRDTEAFF
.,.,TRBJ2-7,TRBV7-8,TGTGCCAGCAGCTTAATACCAGTCGACTCCTACGAGCAGTACTTC,CASSLIPVDSYEQYF
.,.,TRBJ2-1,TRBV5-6,TGTGCCAGTCGTAGGAGGGGAGAGCAGTTCTTC,CASRRRGEQFF
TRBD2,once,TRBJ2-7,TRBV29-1,TGCAGCGTTGCCCCAGGGGAGACTAGCGGGGCTTCCTACGAGCAGTACTTC,CSVAPGETSGASYEQYF
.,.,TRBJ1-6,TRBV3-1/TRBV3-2,TGTGCCAGCAGCCCGATGGACAGCTATAATTCACCCCTCCACTTT,CASSPMDSYNSPLHF
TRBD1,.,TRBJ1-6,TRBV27,TGTGCCAGCAGTTTTCGGGACAGGGGGAGCTCACCCCTCCACTTT,CASSFRDRGSSPLHF
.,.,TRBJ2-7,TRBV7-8,TGTGCCAGCAGCCTCTACTCAGGGGTACGGGACGAGCAGTACTTC,CASSLYSGVRDEQYF
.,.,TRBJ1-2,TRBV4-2,TGTGCCAGCAGCCACCGAAACAGGGAGAGCTATGGCTACACCTTC,CASSHRNRESYGYTF
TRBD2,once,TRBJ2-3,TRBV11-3,TGTGCCAGCAGCTCCAGCGGGGAGAGCACAGATACGCAGTATTTT,CASSSSGESTDTQYF
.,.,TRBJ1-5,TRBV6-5,TGTGCCAGCACCAGGTCCCCGAATCAGCCCCAGCATTTT,CASTRSPNQPQHF
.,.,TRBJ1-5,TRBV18,TGTGCCAGCTCACCGGCGATGACAGAACAGCCCCAGCATTTT,CASSPAMTEQPQHF
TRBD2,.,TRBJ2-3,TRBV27,TGTGCCAGCACCGTGGGGCGGGGGAGCACAGATACGCAGTATTTT,CASTVGRGSTDTQYF
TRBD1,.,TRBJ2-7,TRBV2,TGTGCCAGCAGTTTATCAGGGGGAGTCGAGCAGTACTTC,CASSLSGGVEQYF
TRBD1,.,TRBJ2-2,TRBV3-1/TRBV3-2,TGTGCCAGCAGCCAAGAAGGTGGGCAGGGGGCACGGACCGGGGAGCTGTTTTTT,CASSQEGGQGARTGELFF